Each of the 9 T cell receptor beta chains below was sequenced from the same sample in a study of T cell responses to AZD1222 COVID-19 vaccine (dated by TCRdb to the early 2020s). The label giving this sample's time point can be read as: baseline before first vaccination. Library preparation was by the immunoSEQ multiplex PCR assay. TCRdb took over this immuneACCESS table, retaining in-frame rearrangements with V and J assigned. Such tables are incomplete; in checked studies, under half of the missing clones stem from an unresolved V gene, and the remainder is unexplained. This sample lists about 53,000 clones; approximately 84% were detected once. The biggest ten clones account for 27% of the sample. This specimen consisted of peripheral blood, obtained on day 0 of AZD1222 vaccination. The receptors were sampled from an adult in good health.

The V gene is TRBV14, the J gene TRBJ1-1, with D perhaps matching TRBD1 (5 bases). The CDR3 contains 14 residues. Germline V lookup: CDR1 SGHDN, CDR2 FVKESK. V was trimmed by 1 base and J by 4 bases, leaving 10 bases between them. The CDR3 DNA follows: TGTGCCAGCAGCCAAGGGGGGGTAGTCACTGAAGCTTTCTTT. This translates into CASSQGGVVTEAFF.

The chain couples TRBV15 to TRBJ2-2, with 14 bases lining up with TRBD2. After removal of 2 bases from V and 4 bases from J, the junction contained 3 bases not matched to a gene. The CDR3 totals 17 residues. Germline V gene data show CDR1 as LNHNV and CDR2 as YYDKDF (reference sequence). DNA for the CDR3: TGTGCCACCAGCAGAATGACTAGCGGGAGGGGCACCGGGGAGCTGTTTTTT. Its protein product is CATSRMTSGRGTGELFF.

V usage is TRBV15 and J usage is TRBJ2-1, with 8 nucleotides matching TRBD2. V shed 5 bases, J shed 4 bases, and the junction held 10 bases outside the gene matches. This CDR3 has 16 amino acids. Germline lookup yields CDR1 LNHNV and CDR2 YYDKDF (reference sequence). The CDR3 DNA is TGTGCCACCAGCTCCTTCCCAGCGGGAGCGTACAATGAGCAGTTCTTC. Its translation is CATSSFPAGAYNEQFF.

This sequence joins TRBV7-9 and TRBJ1-5; a weak D match, TRBD1 (6 bases). The CDR3 consists of 15 residues. CDR1 is SEHNR, CDR2 FQNEAQ, per germline (reference sequence). Trimming cost V 5 bases and J 3 bases, with 14 bases left between them. The CDR3 loop reads CASSRGAAINQPQHF. The CDR3 DNA reads TGTGCCAGCAGCCGGGGGGCGGCGATCAATCAGCCCCAGCATTTT. Full variable domain (remainder filled in from reference TRBV7-9 and TRBJ1-5): DTGVSQNPRHKITKRGQNVTFRCDPISEHNRLYWYRQTLGQGPEFLTYFQNEAQLEKSRLLSDRFSAERPKGSFSTLEIQRTEQGDSAMYLCASSRGAAINQPQHFGDGTRLSIL.

The chain has TRBV2 and TRBJ2-3, with no clear D. There are 13 residues in the CDR3. The germline CDR1 and CDR2 sequences are SNHLY and FYNNEI. Trimming left V 4 bases short and J 1 base short, with 6 bases between. CDR3 nucleotide sequence: TGTGCCAGCAGTGTCCGGCGCACAGATACGCAGTATTTT. Translation gives CASSVRRTDTQYF.

This clone was recorded once. The chain uses TRBV3-1 (or the pseudogene TRBV3-2) and TRBJ2-7; 8 positions agree with TRBD2. J was trimmed by 1 base and V by 3 bases; bases with no gene match: 5. CDR3 size: 15 residues. Germline loops: CDR1 LGHDT, CDR2 YNNKEL (reference sequence). CDR3 amino acids: CASSHSAGASYEQYF. For the CDR3, the DNA is TGTGCCAGCAGCCATTCAGCGGGAGCGTCCTACGAGCAGTACTTC.

V is TRBV6-5 and J is TRBJ1-1, with 8 bases lining up with TRBD1. Germline CDR1 and CDR2: MNHEY and SVGAGI. The CDR3 length is 14 residues. V was pared by 4 bases and J by 1 base, with 2 bases of the junction left unmatched. CDR3 amino acids: CASSLDRGNTEAFF. CDR3 nucleotide sequence: TGTGCCAGCAGTTTAGACAGGGGGAACACTGAAGCTTTCTTT.

This clone was seen a few times. The genes are TRBV6-5 and TRBJ1-1, with 9 bases fitting TRBD1. The CDR3 runs 14 residues. Trimming took 6 bases from V and 4 from J; bases not matched to a gene: 6. From germline, CDR1 is MNHEY and CDR2 SVGAGI. CDR3 nucleotides: TGTGCCAGCAGCCCCGGGACAGGGTTCACTGAAGCTTTCTTT. Protein product: CASSPGTGFTEAFF.

The chain employs TRBV27 and TRBJ2-3; no definite D call. This CDR3 has 15 amino acids. From germline, CDR1 is MNHEY and CDR2 SMNVEV (reference sequence). V was clipped by 0 bases and J by 0 bases, with 7 bases between them. DNA for the CDR3: TGTGCCAGCAGTTTATCATTCGCGAGCACAGATACGCAGTATTTT. Translating gives CASSLSFASTDTQYF.